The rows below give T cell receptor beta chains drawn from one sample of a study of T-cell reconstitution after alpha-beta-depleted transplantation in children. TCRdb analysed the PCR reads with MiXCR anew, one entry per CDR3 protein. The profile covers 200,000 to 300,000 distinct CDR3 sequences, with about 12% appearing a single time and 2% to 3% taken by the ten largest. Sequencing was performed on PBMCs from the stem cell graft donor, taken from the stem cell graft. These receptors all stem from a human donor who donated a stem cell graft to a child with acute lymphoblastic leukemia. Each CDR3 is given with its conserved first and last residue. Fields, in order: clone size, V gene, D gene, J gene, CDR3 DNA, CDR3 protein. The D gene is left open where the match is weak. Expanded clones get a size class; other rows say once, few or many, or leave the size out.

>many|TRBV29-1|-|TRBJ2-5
TGCAGCGTTGCCGGGCAGGCGTCGCAAGAGACCCAGTACTTC
CSVAGQASQETQYF
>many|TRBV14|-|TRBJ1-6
TGTGCCAGCAGCCAAAGGACTTCACCCCTCCACTTT
CASSQRTSPLHF
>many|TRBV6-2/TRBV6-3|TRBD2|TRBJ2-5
TGTGCCAGCACACGGGAGGCGCGGGAGACCCAGTACTTC
CASTREARETQYF
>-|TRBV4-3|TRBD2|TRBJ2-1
TGCGCCAGCAGCCAAGATGGGCAGTTGGTAGCGGGAGACAATGAGCAGTTCTTC
CASSQDGQLVAGDNEQFF
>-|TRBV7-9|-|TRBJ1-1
TGTGCCAGCAGCTTGGAGTACACTGAAGCTTTCTTT
CASSLEYTEAFF
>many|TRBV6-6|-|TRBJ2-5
TGTGCCAGCAGTGGACTATCCCGCGAGACCCAGTACTTC
CASSGLSRETQYF
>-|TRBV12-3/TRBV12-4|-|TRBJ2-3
TGTGCCAGCAAAGACGGGGGCAGCGCAGATACGCAGTATTTT
CASKDGGSADTQYF
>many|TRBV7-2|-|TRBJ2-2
TGTGCCAGCAGCCTCACGGAGTTGAACGGGGAGCTGTTTTTT
CASSLTELNGELFF
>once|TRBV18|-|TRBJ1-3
TGTGCCAGCTCACTCTCGAATCTGAGACAGAGGGGAAACACCATATATTTT
CASSLSNLRQRGNTIYF
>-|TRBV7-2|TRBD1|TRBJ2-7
TGTGCCAGCATGGCCGGGACAGGGGCCTTGGAGCAGTACTTC
CASMAGTGALEQYF
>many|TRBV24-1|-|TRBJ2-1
TGTGCCACCAGTCGCAGGGGTGAGCAGTTCTTC
CATSRRGEQFF
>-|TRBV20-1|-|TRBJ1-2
TGCAGTGCTAGAGCAACAGGGCCCTATGGCTACACCTTC
CSARATGPYGYTF
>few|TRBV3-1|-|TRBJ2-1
TGTGCCAGCAGCCAAGTCCTGTTGATCGAGAATGAGCAGTTCTTC
CASSQVLLIENEQFF
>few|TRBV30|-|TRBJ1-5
TGTGCCTGGAGTCGGGAGAGCAATCAGCCCCAGCATTTT
CAWSRESNQPQHF
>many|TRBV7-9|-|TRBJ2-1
TGTGCCAGCGCCCTTGGGAATGAGCAGTTCTTC
CASALGNEQFF
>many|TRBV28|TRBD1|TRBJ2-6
TGTGCCAGCAGTCCCTCTCAGGGGGCTGGGGCCAACGTCCTGACTTTC
CASSPSQGAGANVLTF
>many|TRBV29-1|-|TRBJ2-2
TGCAGCGTATACAAACAGGGAGCAGGCACCGGGGAGCTGTTTTTT
CSVYKQGAGTGELFF
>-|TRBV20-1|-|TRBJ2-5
TGCAGTGCTAGAGCAGGACGGGAAGAGACCCAGTACTTC
CSARAGREETQYF
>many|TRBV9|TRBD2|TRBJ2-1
TGTGCCAGCAGCGCCCGAGGGGTTATGGGAGGGGACCTCTCCCATGAGCAGTTCTTC
CASSARGVMGGDLSHEQFF
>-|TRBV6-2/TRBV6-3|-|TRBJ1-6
TGTGCCAGCAGCCACCCGGACATTTCTTCACCCCTCCACTTT
CASSHPDISSPLHF